The sequence of this TCR beta chain was determined in a study of spatial heterogeneity in lung cancer. Germline V CDR1 and CDR2: LNHDA, SQIVND (reference sequence). V dropped 1 base and J dropped 1 base, with 0 bases sitting between them. This CDR3 region has 12 residues. Stated time point: sample taken at primary tumor resection. Material for sequencing was whole RNA from tumor, nontumor lung or frozen PBMC, left unsorted. Samples were obtained from roughly 65 donors, all untreated early-stage non-small cell lung cancer patients. Individually, TCR cDNA molecules were each labelled with a unique molecular identifier. TCRdb independently ran MiXCR on the 5' RACE reads; one entry per CDR3 protein. Of about 75,000 distinct CDR3 sequences in the sample, 13% were seen once.

The sample in question was PBMCs, obtained at surgery. This receptor was taken from a male donor with early-stage non-small cell lung cancer. The V and J genes are TRBV19 and TRBJ2-3; the D is unclear. DNA for the CDR3: TGTGCCAGTAGTATAGGCACAGATACGCAGTATTTT. It translates to CASSIGTDTQYF.